The 21 T cell receptor beta chains below all came from one sample that was sequenced in a study of regulatory dendritic cells for organ transplantation. Assay used: immunoSEQ multiplex PCR; TCRdb lists only in-frame clones, some missing. Here the sample spans 20,000 to 25,000 clones, 74% being singletons. The sample taken for sequencing was memory CD4+ T cells from blood. The sample's subset: CD45RO+ memory T cells. These receptors were taken from a human donor in good health.

The chain employs TRBV7-9 and TRBJ2-1; D might be TRBD2 (5 bases). The V gene's germline CDR1 is SEHNR and CDR2 FQNEAQ (reference sequence). The V and J ends lost 5 bases and 5 bases respectively, with 10 bases between them. The CDR3 sequence is 13 residues long. The CDR3 DNA sequence: TGTGCCAGCAGCCTCAGTAGCGACAATGAGCAGTTCTTC. Translated, it gives CASSLSSDNEQFF.

The rearrangement links TRBV6-1 to TRBJ2-1; 10 nucleotides match TRBD2. Germline V gene data show CDR1 as MNHNS and CDR2 as SASEGT. Trimming took 4 bases from V and 5 from J; bases not matched to a gene: 5. This CDR3 has 15 residues. The DNA of the CDR3 is TGTGCCAGCAGTGGGATTAGCGGGGGGAACAATGAGCAGTTCTTC. The encoded protein is CASSGISGGNNEQFF.

This clone was recorded a few times. J is TRBJ2-2 and V is TRBV5-1; D ambiguous. CDR1 is SGHRS and CDR2 is YFSETQ in the germline V gene. Trimming left V 0 bases short and J 0 bases short, with 6 bases between. The CDR3 is 15 residues long. CDR3 coding DNA: TGCGCCAGCAGCTTGGACACATCGAACACCGGGGAGCTGTTTTTT. It yields the protein CASSLDTSNTGELFF. The full variable domain, rest sourced from reference TRBV5-1 and TRBJ2-2, is KAGVTQTPRYLIKTRGQQVTLSCSPISGHRSVSWYQQTPGQGLQFLFEYFSETQRNKGNFPGRFSGRQFSNSRSEMNVSTLELGDSALYLCASSLDTSNTGELFFGEGSRLTVL.

The V call is TRBV5-5, the J call TRBJ1-5; D is possibly TRBD1 (5 bases). Germline CDR1 is SGHKS and CDR2 is YYEKEE (reference sequence). The CDR3 covers 13 residues. V was clipped by 2 bases and J by 8 bases, with 11 bases between them. The CDR3 reads CASSFGHLEPQHF. For the CDR3, the DNA is TGTGCCAGCAGCTTTGGACATTTGGAGCCCCAGCATTTT.

This clone was detected a few times. The V gene is TRBV29-1, the J gene TRBJ1-1, with a possible D match to TRBD1 (6 bases). CDR1 is SQVTM and CDR2 is ANQGSEA in the germline V gene. V was pared by 5 bases and J by 5 bases, with 21 bases between. The CDR3 contains 15 residues. The CDR3 loop reads CSVSMQGPPWTEAFF. The CDR3 DNA follows: TGCAGCGTTTCTATGCAGGGGCCACCGTGGACTGAAGCTTTCTTT.

The gene calls are TRBV9 and TRBJ2-7; D gene unclear. The CDR3 has 15 amino acids. CDR1 SGDLS and CDR2 YYNGEE come from the germline V gene. V was pared by 0 bases and J by 1 base, with 11 bases between. The CDR3 sequence: CASSVDPEPSYEQYF. DNA of the CDR3: TGTGCCAGCAGCGTAGATCCGGAGCCGTCCTACGAGCAGTACTTC.

The chain joins TRBV19 to TRBJ1-5, with D hard to call. V was shortened by 4 bases and J by 1 base, with 11 bases between the two germline ends. The CDR3 covers 15 residues. Germline lookup yields CDR1 LNHDA and CDR2 SQIVND (reference sequence). The CDR3 is CASSRSVSSNQPQHF. CDR3 sequence (DNA): TGTGCCAGTAGTAGGTCAGTATCGAGCAATCAGCCCCAGCATTTT.

The V and J genes are TRBV18 and TRBJ1-1, with no clear D. The CDR3 contains 15 residues. Trimming took 0 bases from V and 1 from J, leaving 9 bases between them. The germline gives CDR1 KGHSH, CDR2 LQKENI. CDR3 in amino acids: CASSPPRVRNTEAFF. The CDR3 nucleotides are TGTGCCAGCTCACCACCGAGGGTTAGGAACACTGAAGCTTTCTTT.

The chain recombines TRBV6-6 with TRBJ2-5; D may be TRBD2 (6 bases). Trimming left V 5 bases short and J 1 base short, with 8 bases between. This CDR3 is 13 amino acids long. CDR1 MNHNY and CDR2 SVGAGI come from the germline V gene (reference sequence). CDR3 residues: CASSRDFQETQYF. As DNA, the CDR3 is TGTGCCAGCAGTCGGGACTTCCAAGAGACCCAGTACTTC.

The chain joins TRBV19 to TRBJ2-1; D gene ambiguous. Trimming took off 4 bases at V and 0 bases at J, with 10 bases between the two ends. The CDR3 runs 15 residues. Germline V gene sequence: CDR1 LNHDA, CDR2 SQIVND (reference sequence). CDR3 residues: CASSTQDSSYNEQFF. CDR3 sequence (DNA): TGTGCCAGTAGTACCCAAGATAGCTCCTACAATGAGCAGTTCTTC. Full variable domain (rest looked up from reference TRBV19 and TRBJ2-1): DGGITQSPKYLFRKEGQNVTLSCEQNLNHDAMYWYRQDPGQGLRLIYYSQIVNDFQKGDIAEGYSVSREKKESFPLTVTSAQKNPTAFYLCASSTQDSSYNEQFFGPGTRLTVL.

V gene TRBV27 combines with J gene TRBJ2-1, with D perhaps matching TRBD2 (5 bases). The length of the CDR3 is 13 residues. Germline values: CDR1 MNHEY, CDR2 SMNVEV (reference sequence). V shed 2 bases and J shed 6 bases, with 8 bases lying between them. CDR3 DNA: TGTGCCAGCAGTTTAGTTCGGGGCAATGAGCAGTTCTTC. Protein product: CASSLVRGNEQFF.

The chain employs TRBV14 and TRBJ2-1; 7 bases align to TRBD2. Trimming removed 1 base from V and 13 bases from J; junction bases left unmatched: 4. There are 12 residues in the CDR3. CDR1 is SGHDN, CDR2 FVKESK, per germline. The CDR3 DNA reads as TGTGCCAGCAGCCAAGGGGGAGGGTTTCAGTTCTTC. Its protein is CASSQGGGFQFF.

The chain couples TRBV5-5 to TRBJ1-1; 8 positions agree with TRBD1. From germline, CDR1 is SGHKS and CDR2 YYEKEE (reference sequence). CDR3 length equals 15 residues. The J segment lost 7 bases and the V segment lost 0 bases, leaving 8 bases of the junction unmatched. The CDR3: CASSLAQGAQSEAFF. As DNA, the CDR3 is TGTGCCAGCAGCTTGGCCCAGGGGGCGCAGAGTGAAGCTTTCTTT.

This chain uses TRBV13 with TRBJ2-3; the match to TRBD2 covers 7 bases. Germline V CDR1 and CDR2: PRHDT, FYEKMQ (reference sequence). There are 16 residues in the CDR3. The V and J ends lost 0 bases and 2 bases, in that order; junction bases with no gene match: 5. The CDR3 region is CASSLGAGSATDTQYF. CDR3 nucleotides: TGTGCCAGCAGCTTAGGAGCGGGGTCAGCCACAGATACGCAGTATTTT.

The rearrangement joins TRBV7-2 to TRBJ2-4, with D perhaps matching TRBD1 (6 bases). Germline assignment: CDR1 SGHTA and CDR2 FQGNSA. V lost 5 bases, J lost 7 bases, and 15 bases lay in between. This CDR3 has 14 residues. The CDR3 region is CASSLQGFGNIQYF. The CDR3 region has the DNA TGTGCCAGCAGCCTACAGGGTTTCGGGAACATTCAGTACTTC. The full variable domain, with the rest looked up from reference TRBV7-2 and TRBJ2-4, is GAGVSQSPSNKVTEKGKDVELRCDPISGHTALYWYRQSLGQGLEFLIYFQGNSAPDKSGLPSDRFSAERTGGSVSTLTIQRTQQEDSAVYLCASSLQGFGNIQYFGAGTRLSVL.

The rearrangement joins TRBV19 to TRBJ1-5, with a possible D match to TRBD1 (5 bases). The CDR3 totals 15 residues. The germline V gene has CDR1 LNHDA and CDR2 SQIVND (reference sequence). Trimming shortened V by 7 bases and J by 4 bases, and 17 bases separated the two germline ends. The CDR3 coding sequence is TGTGCCAGTAACGTCGGCAGGGTAAGGAATCAGCCCCAGCATTTT. It encodes CASNVGRVRNQPQHF.

The chain employs TRBV11-2 and TRBJ2-3, with 9 bases lining up with TRBD2. This CDR3 has 15 residues. Losses at the gene ends were 1 base for V and 5 bases for J; bases not matched to a gene: 4. Per the germline V gene, CDR1 is SGHAT and CDR2 is FQNNGV. DNA for the CDR3: TGTGCCAGCAGCTTAGTAGCGGGGGTTTTAGATACGCAGTATTTT. Translated: CASSLVAGVLDTQYF.

The chain links TRBV10-1 to TRBJ2-2, with TRBD2 matching over 15 bases. This CDR3 region has 19 residues. Germline-derived CDR1 and CDR2 are WNHNN and SYGVQD (reference sequence). Trimming cost V 6 bases and J 2 bases; bases outside gene matches: 10. CDR3 sequence: CASSAPGLAGGTNTGELFF. The CDR3 nucleotides read TGCGCCAGCAGCGCCCCGGGACTAGCGGGGGGCACCAACACCGGGGAGCTGTTTTTT.

The CDR3 reads CASSPEVSYNEQFF. In DNA, the CDR3 is TGTGCCAGCAGCCCAGAGGTCTCCTACAATGAGCAGTTCTTC. The chain is built from TRBV7-2 and TRBJ2-1; no definite D call. Trimming removed 5 bases at V and 0 bases at J, with 8 bases between. The CDR3 consists of 14 residues. CDR1 SGHTA and CDR2 FQGNSA come from the germline V gene.

J is TRBJ2-1 and V is TRBV7-2, with 9 bases that match TRBD2. CDR1 and CDR2 from the germline V gene are SGHTA and FQGNSA. This CDR3 contains 14 residues. The V gene end was trimmed by 6 bases and the J gene end by 8 bases; junction bases not matched to a gene: 8. CDR3 nucleotides: TGTGCCAGCAGGGACGGACTAGCGCCGGATGAGCAGTTCTTC. This codes for CASRDGLAPDEQFF.

The chain uses TRBV7-2 and TRBJ1-1; 11 nucleotides match TRBD1. Trimming took 0 bases from V and 1 from J; bases not matched to a gene: 4. Germline CDR1 is SGHTA and CDR2 is FQGNSA. The length of the CDR3 is 17 residues. CDR3 sequence reads: CASSLAGQGGPNTEAFF. The CDR3 DNA is TGTGCCAGCAGCTTAGCGGGACAGGGGGGCCCGAACACTGAAGCTTTCTTT.